The text below deals with one T cell receptor beta chain. In the authors' workflow: Reference gene primer amplification gave nucleated cell count estimates. Only in-frame clones appear in the TCRdb table, and some are missing; sequencing was by immunoSEQ multiplex PCR. Clone size and the V and J calls come from that table; the DNA yielded D and trimming. The sample lists approximately 300,000 clones, 70% to 90% occurring once. This entry comes from a study of blood T cell repertoires in COVID-19. Study background: Acute and convalescent COVID-19 samples came from the United States, Italy and Spain.

Enrolled through a virtual design, the participants were between roughly 18 and 100 years of age and came from about two dozen US areas. CDR3 length equals 15 residues. From germline, CDR1 is SNHLY and CDR2 FYNNEI. The junction had 6 bases not matched to a gene; V was cut back by 4 bases and J by 3 bases. Sequencing used PBMCs or T cells enriched from blood (not recorded which). The TCR sequence derives from a woman aged 18-35 years who had recovered from COVID-19. The genes are TRBV2 and TRBJ2-7; 10 nucleotides match TRBD2. The CDR3 sequence is CASSAEREGLYEQYF. The CDR3 DNA reads as TGTGCCAGCAGTGCTGAGCGGGAGGGCCTCTACGAGCAGTACTTC.